Shown below are 29 T cell receptor beta chains from a single sample sequenced in a study of blood T cell repertoires in COVID-19. The assay was immunoSEQ multiplex PCR, and TCRdb's table has in-frame clones only and misses some. This sample has 150,000 to 200,000 clones; about 72% occur once, and the top ten carry approximately 15%. Sequenced sample: PBMCs or T cells enriched from blood (not recorded which). Receptor source: a woman in her forties or fifties who had recovered from COVID-19.

J is TRBJ1-3 and V is TRBV7-9; D might be TRBD1 (5 bases). This CDR3 is built from 15 residues. Looked up from germline, CDR1 is SEHNR and CDR2 is FQNEAQ (reference sequence). V shed 2 bases and J shed 1 base, with 9 bases lying between them. The CDR3: CASSLMTESGNTIYF. The CDR3 DNA is TGTGCCAGCAGCTTAATGACAGAATCTGGAAACACCATATATTTT.

V is TRBV11-2 and J is TRBJ1-5; a weak D match, TRBD1 (5 bases). Germline CDR1 and CDR2: SGHAT and FQNNGV. The CDR3 loop spans 12 amino acids. Trimming removed 1 base from V and 7 bases from J, with 5 bases in between. The CDR3 region is CASSLAGQPQHF. The DNA for the CDR3 is TGTGCCAGCAGCTTAGCAGGGCAGCCCCAGCATTTT.

The gene calls are TRBV27 and TRBJ1-1; TRBD1 might be the D (6 bases). This CDR3 region has 15 residues. In germline, CDR1 is MNHEY, CDR2 SMNVEV (reference sequence). V was shortened by 5 bases and J by 3 bases, with 16 bases between the two germline ends. This CDR3 is CASSTFGQLHTEAFF. The CDR3 nucleotides read TGTGCCAGCAGTACTTTCGGACAGCTTCACACTGAAGCTTTCTTT.

This chain connects TRBV6-5 to TRBJ1-4; maybe TRBD1 (6 bases). Germline CDR1 and CDR2: MNHEY and SVGAGI. V lost 5 bases and J lost 4, with 11 bases in between. The CDR3 loop spans 14 amino acids. The chain's CDR3 is CASSTRDNNEKLFF. In DNA, the CDR3 is TGTGCCAGCAGTACCCGGGACAATAATGAAAAACTGTTTTTT.

The chain couples TRBV7-2 to TRBJ2-5; no clear D gene. Germline lookup yields CDR1 SGHTA and CDR2 FQGNSA. V was trimmed by 6 bases and J by 4 bases, leaving 9 bases between them. CDR3 length equals 12 residues. The CDR3 DNA is TGTGCCAGCAGTGCCCCGCGAGAGACCCAGTACTTC. This sequence encodes CASSAPRETQYF.

The chain is built from TRBV7-9 and TRBJ2-4; 7 bases map to TRBD1. The CDR3 is 16 amino acids. V was clipped by 5 bases and J by 0 bases; unmatched bases: 7. Germline-derived CDR1 and CDR2 are SEHNR and FQNEAQ (reference sequence). The CDR3 region has the DNA TGTGCCAGCAGCCGGGGACAGAATATAGCCAAAAACATTCAGTACTTC. Its protein is CASSRGQNIAKNIQYF. Together with reference TRBV7-9 and TRBJ2-4, the CDR3 gives the full variable domain: DTGVSQNPRHKITKRGQNVTFRCDPISEHNRLYWYRQTLGQGPEFLTYFQNEAQLEKSRLLSDRFSAERPKGSFSTLEIQRTEQGDSAMYLCASSRGQNIAKNIQYFGAGTRLSVL.

V and J are TRBV3-1 (or the pseudogene TRBV3-2) and TRBJ2-7; TRBD1 agrees at 9 bases. The germline gives CDR1 LGHDT, CDR2 YNNKEL (reference sequence). The CDR3 totals 13 residues. V lost 7 bases, J lost 6 bases, and 7 bases stayed unmatched. CDR3: CASKLQGAGEQYF. The CDR3 DNA reads TGTGCCAGCAAACTACAGGGGGCGGGCGAGCAGTACTTC.

The rearrangement joins TRBV2 to TRBJ2-5; perhaps TRBD2 as D (5 bases). Trimming removed 2 bases at V and 2 bases at J, with 9 bases between. The CDR3 sequence is 14 residues long. The germline gives CDR1 SNHLY, CDR2 FYNNEI. In DNA, the CDR3 is TGTGCCAGCAGTGAACATGGGAGACAAGAGACCCAGTACTTC. This encodes CASSEHGRQETQYF. Looking up the rest from reference TRBV2 and TRBJ2-5 gives the full variable domain: EPEVTQTPSHQVTQMGQEVILRCVPISNHLYFYWYRQILGQKVEFLVSFYNNEISEKSEIFDDQFSVERPDGSNFTLKIRSTKLEDSAMYFCASSEHGRQETQYFGPGTRLLVL.

The CDR3 coding sequence is TGTGCCACCAGCGCCCGGTTGCAAGAGACCCAGTACTTC. It yields the protein CATSARLQETQYF. The gene calls are TRBV15 and TRBJ2-5, with unresolved D. V was cut by 5 bases and J by 2 bases, with 9 bases left in between. This CDR3 spans 13 amino acids. Germline assignment: CDR1 LNHNV and CDR2 YYDKDF (reference sequence). Using reference TRBV15 and TRBJ2-5 for the parts outside the CDR3, the full variable domain is DAMVIQNPRYQVTQFGKPVTLSCSQTLNHNVMYWYQQKSSQAPKLLFHYYDKDFNNEADTPDNFQSRRPNTSFCFLDIRSPGLGDTAMYLCATSARLQETQYFGPGTRLLVL.

This chain joins TRBV19 and TRBJ2-1; 10 bases fit TRBD2. Germline CDR1 LNHDA, CDR2 SQIVND (reference sequence). J lost 9 bases, V lost 4 bases, and 12 bases had no gene match. This CDR3 spans 16 amino acids. CDR3 nucleotides: TGTGCCAGTAGTACATCTAGCGGGAGTATAGTGAGTGAGCAGTTCTTC. Protein sequence: CASSTSSGSIVSEQFF.

The rearrangement joins TRBV28 to TRBJ2-2; weak D call: TRBD2 (5 bases). V shed 5 bases and J shed 1 base, with 5 bases lying between them. The germline V gene has CDR1 MDHEN and CDR2 SYDVKM. The CDR3 loop spans 13 amino acids. The CDR3 region has the DNA TGTGCCAGCAGTGAGGGGAACACCGGGGAGCTGTTTTTT. This gives the protein CASSEGNTGELFF.

In its sample, this clone was seen a few times. The chain employs TRBV6-2 or TRBV6-3 and TRBJ1-4; 7 bases are a match to TRBD1. The CDR3 runs to 12 residues. The germline CDR1 and CDR2 sequences are MNHEY and SVGEGT. J was trimmed by 6 bases and V by 6 bases; bases with no gene match: 1. The CDR3 sequence is CASSGQDEKLFF. The CDR3 DNA is TGTGCCAGCAGCGGACAGGATGAAAAACTGTTTTTT.

The rearrangement joins TRBV19 to TRBJ2-3; a weak D match, TRBD2 (5 bases). The CDR3 contains 17 residues. Germline CDR1 LNHDA, CDR2 SQIVND (reference sequence). V dropped 3 bases and J dropped 1 base, with 17 bases sitting between them. The CDR3 is CASSISLGMRGTDTQYF. CDR3 DNA: TGTGCCAGTAGTATTTCACTCGGGATGCGAGGCACAGATACGCAGTATTTT.

The V call is TRBV11-3, the J call TRBJ2-1; D is perhaps TRBD2 (6 bases). Deletions cut 5 bases from V and 13 bases from J, with 15 bases between. The CDR3 covers 12 residues. From germline, CDR1 is SGHNT and CDR2 YENEEA. The CDR3 here is CASSPEGGSQFF. The CDR3 DNA reads as TGTGCCAGCAGCCCGGAGGGTGGCAGCCAGTTCTTC.

About this clone: Other DNA variants within this sample encode the same CDR3. The chain combines TRBV5-4 with TRBJ1-1; 10 bases are shared with TRBD1. With 5 bases clipped from V and 5 bases from J, the junction kept 6 bases outside the gene matches. The CDR3 runs to 14 residues. Germline V gives CDR1 SGHNT, CDR2 YYREEE (reference sequence). The chain's CDR3 is CASSSGQGVTEAFF. In DNA, the CDR3 is TGTGCCAGCAGTTCAGGACAGGGGGTGACTGAAGCTTTCTTT.

The chain has TRBV5-4 and TRBJ2-6; D remains unclear. V was pared by 4 bases and J by 1 base, with 3 bases between. Germline V gene lookup returns CDR1 SGHNT and CDR2 YYREEE (reference sequence). The CDR3 totals 13 residues. Here the CDR3 reads CASSRSGANVLTF. CDR3 nucleotide sequence: TGTGCCAGCAGCCGGTCTGGGGCCAACGTCCTGACTTTC.

The rearrangement links TRBV7-3 to TRBJ2-1; 8 bases line up with TRBD2. CDR1 is SGHTA and CDR2 is FQGTGA in the germline V gene. The V segment lost 10 bases and the J segment 5 bases; nucleotides outside the gene matches: 10. This CDR3 is built from 14 residues. Here the CDR3 DNA reads TGTGCCACCGCAGCACTAGCGGATGACAATGAGCAGTTCTTC. Its translation: CATAALADDNEQFF.

The chain recombines TRBV27 with TRBJ2-5, with 7 bases that match TRBD1. V was clipped by 6 bases and J by 2 bases; unmatched bases: 9. CDR3 size: 15 residues. Germline CDR1 is MNHEY and CDR2 is SMNVEV (reference sequence). CDR3: CASRPRTGSQETQYF. Written as DNA, the CDR3 is TGTGCCAGCAGACCCCGGACAGGCTCTCAAGAGACCCAGTACTTC.

This rearrangement joins TRBV7-3 to TRBJ2-1; 10 bases are a match to TRBD2. CDR1 is SGHTA, CDR2 FQGTGA, per germline. This CDR3 has 16 residues. J lost 7 bases, V lost 1 base, and 7 bases had no gene match. The CDR3 reads CASSLRGLAGANEQFF. CDR3 sequence (DNA): TGTGCCAGCAGCTTAAGGGGCCTAGCGGGAGCTAATGAGCAGTTCTTC.

The genes are TRBV4-3 and TRBJ2-2; 7 nucleotides align to TRBD2. CDR1 is LGHNA and CDR2 is YSLEER in the germline V gene. Trimming cost V 4 bases and J 4 bases; bases outside gene matches: 6. This CDR3 region has 15 residues. CDR3 loop: CASSPGGLATGELFF. The CDR3 coding sequence is TGCGCCAGCAGCCCGGGAGGATTAGCCACCGGGGAGCTGTTTTTT.

The sample holds one count of this clone. V gene TRBV6-5 combines with J gene TRBJ2-3; D is undetermined. Germline loops: CDR1 MNHEY, CDR2 SVGAGI. The V end was cut by 3 bases, the J end by 2 bases, with 9 bases between. The CDR3 totals 14 residues. In DNA, the CDR3 is TGTGCCAGCAGTTATGCGGTTCCCACAGATACGCAGTATTTT. Amino acids: CASSYAVPTDTQYF.

This clone was observed once. The rearrangement links TRBV6-5 to TRBJ1-4; tentatively, D is TRBD1 (6 bases). Per the germline V gene, CDR1 is MNHEY and CDR2 is SVGAGI. Trimming removed 6 bases from V and 0 bases from J, with 8 bases in between. CDR3 length equals 14 residues. CDR3 sequence (DNA): TGTGCCAGCAGCCCAGGGGCAACTAATGAAAAACTGTTTTTT. Its translation: CASSPGATNEKLFF.

The V gene is TRBV12-5, the J gene TRBJ1-2; D not resolved. This CDR3 has 18 amino acids. CDR1 and CDR2 (germline): LGHNT, FRNRAP. V dropped 1 base and J dropped 5 bases, with 23 bases sitting between them. CDR3 DNA: TGTGCTAGTGGTTTGGAGGTGGGCAACCCCACAGATTGGTATGGCTACACCTTC. Translation gives CASGLEVGNPTDWYGYTF.

The chain joins TRBV10-3 to TRBJ2-3; no firm D call. CDR1 and CDR2 from the germline V gene are ENHRY and SYGVKD. Trimming cost V 7 bases and J 2 bases, with 10 bases left between them. The CDR3 loop spans 13 amino acids. The CDR3 DNA is TGTGCCATCACCGGCGGTAACACAGATACGCAGTATTTT. This gives the protein CAITGGNTDTQYF.

V and J are TRBV7-2 and TRBJ2-7, with D unresolved. There are 11 residues in the CDR3. The ends were cut back, 5 bases at V and 8 bases at J, with 10 bases in the middle. Per germline, CDR1 SGHTA and CDR2 FQGNSA. The CDR3 reads CASSILSQQYF. For the CDR3, the DNA is TGTGCCAGCAGCATATTGTCCCAGCAGTACTTC.

V gene TRBV6-2 or TRBV6-3 combines with J gene TRBJ2-1, with TRBD2 matching 8 bases. Germline trimming cut 3 bases from V and 7 bases from J; bases unmatched to any gene: 17. The germline CDR1 and CDR2 sequences are MNHEY and SVGEGT. The CDR3 covers 18 residues. The CDR3 coding sequence is TGTGCCAGCAGTTATGGTACTAGGGTACTAGCGGAGAAAAATGAGCAGTTCTTC. This encodes CASSYGTRVLAEKNEQFF.

This rearrangement joins TRBV18 to TRBJ2-1; TRBD1 matches 9 bases. Germline V CDR1 and CDR2: KGHSH, LQKENI. The CDR3 is 16 amino acids. V lost 0 bases, J lost 6 bases, and 6 bases stayed unmatched. The CDR3 bases are TGTGCCAGCTCACCACCTCCGGGACAGGGTGCCAATGAGCAGTTCTTC. It yields the protein CASSPPPGQGANEQFF.

The DNA of the CDR3 is TGTGCCACTGAGGACAGGGCTAAGGGGGCTGAAGCTTTCTTT. It translates to CATEDRAKGAEAFF. The rearrangement uses TRBV15 and TRBJ1-1; 8 bases are shared with TRBD1. Trimming at V came to 9 bases and at J to 6 bases, leaving 12 bases not matched to a gene. This CDR3 has 14 amino acids. The germline gives CDR1 LNHNV, CDR2 YYDKDF (reference sequence).

Many counts were recorded for this clone. One end of the junction is discordant with germline, which a read error may explain. The chain employs TRBV27 and TRBJ2-2; D might be TRBD2 (6 bases). Germline V CDR1 and CDR2: MNHEY, SMNVEV (reference sequence). CDR3 length: 13 residues. DNA for the CDR3: TGTGCCATCAGTTCAGGGAGGACCGGGGAGCTGTTTTTT. Its protein product is CAISSGRTGELFF.